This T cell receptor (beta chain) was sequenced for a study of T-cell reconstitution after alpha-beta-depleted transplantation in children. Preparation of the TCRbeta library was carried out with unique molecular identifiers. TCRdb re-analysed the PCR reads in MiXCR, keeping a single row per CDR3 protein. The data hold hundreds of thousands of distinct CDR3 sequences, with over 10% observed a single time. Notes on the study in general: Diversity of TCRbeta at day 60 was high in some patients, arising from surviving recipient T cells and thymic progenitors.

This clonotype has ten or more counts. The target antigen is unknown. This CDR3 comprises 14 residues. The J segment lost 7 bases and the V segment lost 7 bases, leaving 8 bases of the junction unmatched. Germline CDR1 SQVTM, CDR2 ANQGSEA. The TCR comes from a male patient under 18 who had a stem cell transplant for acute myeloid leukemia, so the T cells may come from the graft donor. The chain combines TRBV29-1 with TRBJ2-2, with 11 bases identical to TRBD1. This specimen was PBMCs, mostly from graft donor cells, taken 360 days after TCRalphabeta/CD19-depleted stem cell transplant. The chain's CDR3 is CSGRTGGRGGELFF. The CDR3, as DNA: TGCAGCGGTAGGACAGGGGGCAGAGGCGGGGAGCTGTTTTTT.